A single sample is the source of the 15 T cell receptor beta chains below, sequenced in a study of molecular identifiers for immune sequencing clone quantification. In TCRdb, the PCR reads were re-called with MiXCR into one record per CDR3 protein. In the table there are about 640,000 distinct CDR3 sequences, 15% to 20% of which are singletons. The sequenced sample was naive CD8+ T cells from blood, with Jurkat cell RNA spiked in. Subset specified: FACS-sorted CD8+CD4-CCR7+CD45RA+ naive T cells. The source is a human donor in good health. Some libraries in this study had Jurkat cell RNA spiked in.

The table lists this clonotype with a few counts. This chain connects TRBV12-3 or TRBV12-4 to TRBJ1-2; D unclear. V lost 6 bases, J lost 6 bases, and 14 bases lay in between. The length of the CDR3 is 13 residues. As DNA, the CDR3 is TGTGCCAGCAGCCTCTTTATGAGGAATGGCTACACCTTC. Translated: CASSLFMRNGYTF.

About this clonotype itself: A read error is likely, as this CDR3 ends without the conserved phenylalanine or tryptophan. The genes are TRBV12-3 or TRBV12-4 and TRBJ1-1; D is possibly TRBD1 (6 bases). The CDR3 consists of 14 residues. V was cut by 5 bases and J by 0 bases, with 10 bases left in between. The CDR3 DNA reads TGTGCCAGCAGTAACGACAGGATGAACACTGAAGCTTTCCTT. This sequence encodes CASSNDRMNTEAFL.

V and J are TRBV7-2 and TRBJ2-7, with TRBD1 as a possible D gene (5 bases). This CDR3 spans 13 amino acids. Germline V gene lookup returns CDR1 SGHTA and CDR2 FQGNSA. V shed 4 bases and J shed 2 bases, with 9 bases lying between them. The CDR3 DNA follows: TGTGCCAGCAGCTCTTTCAGGGCCTACGAGCAGTACTTC. Protein product: CASSSFRAYEQYF.

This clonotype was counted only a few times. The CDR3 region has the DNA TGTGCCAGCAGCTTAGCTTTAGCGGGAATTGGAAATTCACCCCTCCACTTT. Translating gives CASSLALAGIGNSPLHF. The chain recombines TRBV11-2 with TRBJ1-6; no firm D call. This CDR3 has 17 amino acids. The V and J ends lost 1 base and 7 bases respectively, with 17 bases between them. Germline lookup yields CDR1 SGHAT and CDR2 FQNNGV.

The genes are TRBV7-6 and TRBJ2-7; 9 nucleotides line up with TRBD1. V shed 11 bases, J shed 2 bases, and the junction held 10 bases outside the gene matches. The CDR3 has 14 amino acids. Germline V gene sequence: CDR1 SGHVS, CDR2 FNYEAQ. The CDR3 DNA is TGTGCCGGCACTTTAGGACAGGGGCCCTACGAGCAGTACTTC. It codes for CAGTLGQGPYEQYF.

The table lists this clonotype with many counts. J is TRBJ2-3 and V is TRBV5-6; D possibly corresponds to TRBD2 (6 bases). Germline V gene lookup returns CDR1 SGHDT and CDR2 YYEEEE. The CDR3 contains 15 residues. Trimming took off 4 bases at V and 1 base at J, with 13 bases between the two ends. The CDR3: CASSPGLLGTDTQYF. The CDR3 DNA is TGTGCCAGCAGCCCGGGACTCCTAGGCACAGATACGCAGTATTTT.

This clonotype has only a few counts. The chain combines TRBV5-4 with TRBJ2-7, with 7 bases aligning to TRBD1. V shed 4 bases, J shed 2 bases, and the junction held 6 bases outside the gene matches. Germline V CDR1 and CDR2: SGHNT, YYREEE (reference sequence). The CDR3 runs to 14 residues. The CDR3 bases are TGTGCCAGCAGCAGGGGACAGTCTACCTACGAGCAGTACTTC. It codes for CASSRGQSTYEQYF.

This clonotype was seen at least ten times. The CDR3 DNA follows: TGTGCCAGCACCACCGGAGGGGACAATCAGCCCCAGCATTTT. This codes for CASTTGGDNQPQHF. The chain has TRBV12-3 or TRBV12-4 and TRBJ1-5; TRBD1 is a possible D gene (5 bases). The CDR3 totals 14 residues. V lost 7 bases to trimming and J lost 3 bases, with 13 bases between them.

This clonotype was picked up many times. The gene calls are TRBV12-3 or TRBV12-4 and TRBJ2-5; TRBD2 matches 7 bases. This CDR3 comprises 14 residues. Trimming removed 5 bases from V and 7 bases from J; junction bases left unmatched: 10. CDR3 region: CASSPRLARRTQYF. Written as DNA, the CDR3 is TGTGCCAGCAGTCCGAGACTAGCCCGTAGGACCCAGTACTTC.

On this clonotype: This clone may be a read error of a much larger clone one base away. In DNA, the CDR3 is TGTGCCAGCAGCCAAATTGAAGGAGGGGAGACCCGGTACTTC. This translates into CASSQIEGGETRYF. The chain combines TRBV12-3 or TRBV12-4 with TRBJ2-5, with D perhaps matching TRBD2 (6 bases). The CDR3 has 14 amino acids.

This clonotype came up many times. The rearrangement links TRBV5-1 to TRBJ2-7; D remains unclear. The V end lost 1 base, the J end lost 7 bases, and 12 bases lay between the germline ends. Germline assignment: CDR1 SGHRS and CDR2 YFSETQ. The CDR3 spans 13 residues. DNA of the CDR3: TGCGCCAGCAGCTTGTCCTGGGGTGGAGAGCAGTACTTC. Its protein product is CASSLSWGGEQYF. Looking up the rest from reference TRBV5-1 and TRBJ2-7 gives the full variable domain: KAGVTQTPRYLIKTRGQQVTLSCSPISGHRSVSWYQQTPGQGLQFLFEYFSETQRNKGNFPGRFSGRQFSNSRSEMNVSTLELGDSALYLCASSLSWGGEQYFGPGTRLTVT.

Notes on this clonotype: This may be a read error: a much more frequent sequence differs by one nucleotide. This chain connects TRBV19 to TRBJ1-1, with unresolved D. V was cut by 6 bases and J by 0 bases, with 14 bases left in between. This CDR3 is 15 amino acids long. Germline values: CDR1 LNHDA, CDR2 SQIVND (reference sequence). CDR3 sequence reads: CASSPPEQLNTEAFF. As DNA, the CDR3 is TGTGCCAGTAGCCCCCCGGAACAACTGAACACTGAAGCTTTCTTT.

This clonotype was picked up many times. The chain has TRBV2 and TRBJ2-3; 9 nucleotides match TRBD1. V was clipped by 9 bases and J by 2 bases; unmatched bases: 6. The germline CDR1 and CDR2 sequences are SNHLY and FYNNEI. The CDR3 is made up of 14 amino acids. CDR3 region: CASGQGTITDTQYF. The CDR3 bases are TGTGCCAGTGGACAGGGGACGATCACAGATACGCAGTATTTT.

To note about this clonotype: One base away lies a much larger clone, so this may be a sequencing read error. The chain couples TRBV27 to TRBJ1-4; tentative D call: TRBD1 (6 bases). This CDR3 is 15 amino acids long. The germline V gene has CDR1 MNHEY and CDR2 SMNVEV (reference sequence). CDR3 nucleotide sequence: TGTGCCAGCGCACCTCCAGGGGCAACTAATGAAAAACCGTTTTTT. It translates to CASAPPGATNEKPFF.

There are many counts of this clonotype. The gene calls are TRBV7-2 and TRBJ2-5; 8 positions match TRBD1. Looked up from germline, CDR1 is SGHTA and CDR2 is FQGNSA. This CDR3 has 16 residues. J was trimmed by 6 bases and V by 5 bases; bases with no gene match: 14. DNA of the CDR3: TGTGCCAGCAGCCACACCTCCGAGCAGGGGGCGAAGACCCAGTACTTC. This sequence encodes CASSHTSEQGAKTQYF.